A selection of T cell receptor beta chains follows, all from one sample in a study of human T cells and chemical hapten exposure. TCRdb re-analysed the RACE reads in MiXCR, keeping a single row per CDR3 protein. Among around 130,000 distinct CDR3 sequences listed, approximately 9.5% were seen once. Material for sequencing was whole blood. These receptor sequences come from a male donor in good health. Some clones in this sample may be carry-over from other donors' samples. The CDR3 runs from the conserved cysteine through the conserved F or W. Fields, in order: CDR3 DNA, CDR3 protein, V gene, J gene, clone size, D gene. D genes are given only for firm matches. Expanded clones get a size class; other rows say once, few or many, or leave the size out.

CDR3 DNA: TGCGCCAGCAGCTTGGCCCCTCCTGACCTCACTGAAGCTTTCTTT
CDR3 protein: CASSLAPPDLTEAFF
V gene: TRBV5-1
J gene: TRBJ1-1
clone size: many
D gene: NA

CDR3 DNA: TGTGCCAGCAGCCAAGATGTGAGGGAACGCGGCTACACCTTC
CDR3 protein: CASSQDVRERGYTF
V gene: TRBV14
J gene: TRBJ1-2
clone size: NA
D gene: NA

CDR3 DNA: TGTGCCAGCAGTGAAACTAGCGGGAGCACCGGGGAGCTGTTTTTT
CDR3 protein: CASSETSGSTGELFF
V gene: TRBV6-1
J gene: TRBJ2-2
clone size: many
D gene: TRBD2

CDR3 DNA: TGCGCCAGCAGTGAGTCCGGGACCACTGAAGCTTTCTTT
CDR3 protein: CASSESGTTEAFF
V gene: TRBV10-1
J gene: TRBJ1-1
clone size: few
D gene: NA

CDR3 DNA: TGTGCCAGCAGTGACGGGGGCAGTGAGCAGTTCTTC
CDR3 protein: CASSDGGSEQFF
V gene: TRBV6-4
J gene: TRBJ2-1
clone size: NA
D gene: NA

CDR3 DNA: TGTGCCAGCAGTTTCGGGGGGGCGTCTAACTATGGCTACACCTTC
CDR3 protein: CASSFGGASNYGYTF
V gene: TRBV12-3/TRBV12-4
J gene: TRBJ1-2
clone size: many
D gene: NA

CDR3 DNA: TGTGCCAGCAGTGAATCCAGTACTGAAGCTTTCTTT
CDR3 protein: CASSESSTEAFF
V gene: TRBV25-1
J gene: TRBJ1-1
clone size: few
D gene: NA

CDR3 DNA: TGTGCCAGCAGTGAAGCGCCACAGTACTATGGCTACACCTTC
CDR3 protein: CASSEAPQYYGYTF
V gene: TRBV6-1
J gene: TRBJ1-2
clone size: few
D gene: NA

CDR3 DNA: TGTGCCAGCAGCTTAACACTGAACACTGAAGCTTTCTTT
CDR3 protein: CASSLTLNTEAFF
V gene: TRBV7-3
J gene: TRBJ1-1
clone size: many
D gene: NA

CDR3 DNA: TGTGCCAGCAGCCCCCGGAGATACCGAGGGGATTCTAATTCACCCCTCCACTTT
CDR3 protein: CASSPRRYRGDSNSPLHF
V gene: TRBV12-3/TRBV12-4
J gene: TRBJ1-6
clone size: few
D gene: NA

CDR3 DNA: TGTGCCAGCAGCTCCTTACTAGCGGGGGGTGGGTACGAGCAGTACTTC
CDR3 protein: CASSSLLAGGGYEQYF
V gene: TRBV7-9
J gene: TRBJ2-7
clone size: many
D gene: TRBD2

CDR3 DNA: TGTGCCAGCAGTCAACAGGGGAACGGTGAAGCTTTCTTT
CDR3 protein: CASSQQGNGEAFF
V gene: TRBV6-2/TRBV6-3
J gene: TRBJ1-1
clone size: few
D gene: TRBD1

CDR3 DNA: TGTGCCAGCAGTTTGTTTGGGGGGTACAAAAACATTCAGTACTTC
CDR3 protein: CASSLFGGYKNIQYF
V gene: TRBV12-3/TRBV12-4
J gene: TRBJ2-4
clone size: NA
D gene: NA

CDR3 DNA: TGTGCCAGCAGTGGACTCTCCGGGACAGGGGCCCACGAGCAGTACTTC
CDR3 protein: CASSGLSGTGAHEQYF
V gene: TRBV6-1
J gene: TRBJ2-7
clone size: many
D gene: TRBD1

CDR3 DNA: TGTGCCAGCAGCAATTATTTAGGGACGACGTCTAGTGAAAAACTGTTTTTT
CDR3 protein: CASSNYLGTTSSEKLFF
V gene: TRBV21-1
J gene: TRBJ1-4
clone size: many
D gene: NA

CDR3 DNA: TGTGCCAGCAGTTTAGAGGGGGGGGCACTCGCCTTCACAGATACGCAGTATTTT
CDR3 protein: CASSLEGGALAFTDTQYF
V gene: TRBV12-3/TRBV12-4
J gene: TRBJ2-3
clone size: NA
D gene: NA

CDR3 DNA: TGTGCCAGCAGTTTAAGGGCGGGAGTCCAAGAGACCCAGTACTTC
CDR3 protein: CASSLRAGVQETQYF
V gene: TRBV12-3/TRBV12-4
J gene: TRBJ2-5
clone size: few
D gene: TRBD2

CDR3 DNA: TGTGCCAGCAGGCCCGCGATAGGCGGAAATTCACCCCTCCACTTT
CDR3 protein: CASRPAIGGNSPLHF
V gene: TRBV27
J gene: TRBJ1-6
clone size: many
D gene: NA

CDR3 DNA: TGTGCCAGTAGTATAAATACAGGGGCGGAAGGGGAGCTGTTTTTT
CDR3 protein: CASSINTGAEGELFF
V gene: TRBV19
J gene: TRBJ2-2
clone size: few
D gene: TRBD1

CDR3 DNA: TGCAGTGCTAGTAGCGGGAGTGGTTACGAGCAGTACTTC
CDR3 protein: CSASSGSGYEQYF
V gene: TRBV20-1
J gene: TRBJ2-7
clone size: NA
D gene: TRBD2

CDR3 DNA: TGCAGTGCGCGAGGGCCCGGACTAGCGATCTACGAGCAGTACTTC
CDR3 protein: CSARGPGLAIYEQYF
V gene: TRBV20-1
J gene: TRBJ2-7
clone size: many
D gene: TRBD2

CDR3 DNA: TGCAGTGCTAGAGACGCAGGTGGCGGAAACACCATATATTTT
CDR3 protein: CSARDAGGGNTIYF
V gene: TRBV20-1
J gene: TRBJ1-3
clone size: NA
D gene: NA

CDR3 DNA: TGTGCCAGCAGCTTAGGACGACAGGGATATTCACCCCTCCACTTT
CDR3 protein: CASSLGRQGYSPLHF
V gene: TRBV7-2
J gene: TRBJ1-6
clone size: NA
D gene: TRBD1

CDR3 DNA: TGTGCCAGCACGAGAGGAGGGATTAATGAAAAACTGTTTTTT
CDR3 protein: CASTRGGINEKLFF
V gene: TRBV4-2
J gene: TRBJ1-4
clone size: NA
D gene: NA

CDR3 DNA: TGTGCCAGCAGAAGCCGGGGGGAGAATGAGCAGTTCTTC
CDR3 protein: CASRSRGENEQFF
V gene: TRBV6-6
J gene: TRBJ2-1
clone size: few
D gene: TRBD2

CDR3 DNA: TGTGCCAGCAGTCGTGGTGGCTATGGCTACACCTTC
CDR3 protein: CASSRGGYGYTF
V gene: TRBV12-3/TRBV12-4
J gene: TRBJ1-2
clone size: NA
D gene: NA

CDR3 DNA: TGCAGCGTCGGCGGACGGCTCAATTCACCCCTCCACTTT
CDR3 protein: CSVGGRLNSPLHF
V gene: TRBV29-1
J gene: TRBJ1-6
clone size: few
D gene: NA

CDR3 DNA: TGCATCGTTCAGGGACTTGGCTATGGCTACACCTTC
CDR3 protein: CIVQGLGYGYTF
V gene: TRBV29-1
J gene: TRBJ1-2
clone size: NA
D gene: NA

CDR3 DNA: TGTGCCAGCAGCTTACCGGGGGTCTCCTACGAGCAGTACTTC
CDR3 protein: CASSLPGVSYEQYF
V gene: TRBV7-2
J gene: TRBJ2-7
clone size: NA
D gene: NA

CDR3 DNA: TGTGCCAGCAGCCAAGATCTTTCTGGTCCGGAAGAGACCCAGTACTTC
CDR3 protein: CASSQDLSGPEETQYF
V gene: TRBV3-1
J gene: TRBJ2-5
clone size: few
D gene: NA

CDR3 DNA: TGTGCCAGCAGCCCCCGGGACAGGGAAGGCACCGGGGAGCTGTTTTTT
CDR3 protein: CASSPRDREGTGELFF
V gene: TRBV7-8
J gene: TRBJ2-2
clone size: NA
D gene: TRBD1

CDR3 DNA: TGTGTCAGTAGTATAGGCGGTACGAACACTGAAGCTTTCTTT
CDR3 protein: CVSSIGGTNTEAFF
V gene: TRBV19
J gene: TRBJ1-1
clone size: NA
D gene: NA

CDR3 DNA: TGTGCCAGCAGTTTAATTGGGCAGGGGGGCGCCGGCACTGAAGCTTTCTTT
CDR3 protein: CASSLIGQGGAGTEAFF
V gene: TRBV12-3/TRBV12-4
J gene: TRBJ1-1
clone size: few
D gene: TRBD1

CDR3 DNA: TGTGCCAGCAGCCCGACTAGCGCACTATACGAGCAGTACTTC
CDR3 protein: CASSPTSALYEQYF
V gene: TRBV5-4
J gene: TRBJ2-7
clone size: NA
D gene: TRBD2

CDR3 DNA: TGTGCCAGCAGCTGGGCCGGGACAGGGGGCTACTCGAACACTGAAGCTTTCTTT
CDR3 protein: CASSWAGTGGYSNTEAFF
V gene: TRBV7-2
J gene: TRBJ1-1
clone size: many
D gene: TRBD1

CDR3 DNA: TGTGCCAGCAGTGTATCCACAGGGGGATATCACAATGAGCAGTTCTTC
CDR3 protein: CASSVSTGGYHNEQFF
V gene: TRBV6-1
J gene: TRBJ2-1
clone size: once
D gene: TRBD1

CDR3 DNA: TGTGCCACCAGTGATCCCCGACTAGCCCCCACAGATACGCAGTATTTT
CDR3 protein: CATSDPRLAPTDTQYF
V gene: TRBV24-1
J gene: TRBJ2-3
clone size: few
D gene: TRBD2

CDR3 DNA: TGCGCCAGCAGCTTGGACAGTACTCAAGAGACCCAGTACTTC
CDR3 protein: CASSLDSTQETQYF
V gene: TRBV5-1
J gene: TRBJ2-5
clone size: few
D gene: NA

CDR3 DNA: TGCAGTGCTAGAGTGACTTTATACAATGAGCAGTTCTTC
CDR3 protein: CSARVTLYNEQFF
V gene: TRBV20-1
J gene: TRBJ2-1
clone size: few
D gene: NA

CDR3 DNA: TGTGCCAGCAGTCCTGGGAGGAAAACGCAGTATTTT
CDR3 protein: CASSPGRKTQYF
V gene: TRBV6-2/TRBV6-3
J gene: TRBJ2-3
clone size: NA
D gene: NA

CDR3 DNA: TGTGCCAGCAGTCCCGGGACAGGGGCTCCCCACTTC
CDR3 protein: CASSPGTGAPHF
V gene: TRBV5-4
J gene: TRBJ2-7
clone size: many
D gene: TRBD1

CDR3 DNA: TGCAGTGCTAGAGGGGCCAGGTCCCTGCCCGGAGCCCAGTACTTC
CDR3 protein: CSARGARSLPGAQYF
V gene: TRBV20-1
J gene: TRBJ2-5
clone size: few
D gene: NA

CDR3 DNA: TGTGCCACCAGTGATTTGGACAGGGTGGACACTGAAGCTTTCTTT
CDR3 protein: CATSDLDRVDTEAFF
V gene: TRBV24-1
J gene: TRBJ1-1
clone size: NA
D gene: TRBD1

CDR3 DNA: TGTGCCAGCTTCCTCCGAACGGGGGCGCGGGCGAGGGGCTACACCTTC
CDR3 protein: CASFLRTGARARGYTF
V gene: TRBV12-3/TRBV12-4
J gene: TRBJ1-2
clone size: NA
D gene: NA

CDR3 DNA: TGTGCCAGCAGCCCCTTACGTCCCCCCCTCTACGAGCAGTACTTC
CDR3 protein: CASSPLRPPLYEQYF
V gene: TRBV7-6
J gene: TRBJ2-7
clone size: few
D gene: NA

CDR3 DNA: TGTGCCACCAGCACAATCGGACACTTCCAAGAGACCCAGTACTTC
CDR3 protein: CATSTIGHFQETQYF
V gene: TRBV15
J gene: TRBJ2-5
clone size: NA
D gene: NA

CDR3 DNA: TGTGCCAGCAGCCAAGTGGGGACCCTCGGGAGGGACACTGAAGCTTTCTTT
CDR3 protein: CASSQVGTLGRDTEAFF
V gene: TRBV3-1
J gene: TRBJ1-1
clone size: NA
D gene: NA

CDR3 DNA: TGCGCCAGCAGCTTGGGGGGTAGCGAGGTTCGCGAGCAGTACTTC
CDR3 protein: CASSLGGSEVREQYF
V gene: TRBV5-1
J gene: TRBJ2-7
clone size: NA
D gene: NA